A selection of T cell receptor beta chains follows, all from one sample in a study of response to subunit inactivated influenza vaccine. A single record per CDR3 protein comes from TCRdb applying MiXCR to the RT-PCR reads. The data show approximately 300,000 distinct CDR3 sequences, about 20% seen once. The starting material was PBMCs from blood, obtained around 22 months after vaccination. These receptor sequences come from a man between 45 and 75 years old who received an inactivated influenza vaccine. The conserved cysteine and the conserved F or W are not part of the CDR3 here. Each record gives: CDR3 length, V gene, clone size, CDR3 protein. Rows may omit the clone size; those that give it use once, few, many or a size class.

>14|TRBV2|-
ATMGSRDRGLHGYT
>12|TRBV7-8|-
ASSLGQKYTEAF
>13|TRBV7-2|few
ASSLGPGQGGGYT
>10|TRBV29-1|few
SVTSGSYEQY
>11|TRBV20-1|many
SALQGFYSPLH
>18|TRBV11-1|few
ASSSPYRTGLTRTNEKLF
>14|TRBV6-1|few
ASSAIGRWGDQPQH
>11|TRBV20-1|-
SASNSPNSPLH
>18|TRBV12-3/TRBV12-4|many
ASSFMPRFGTSGTEETQY
>12|TRBV7-8|few
ASNLGVAVNEQF
>11|TRBV28|-
ASGLGYQETQY
>10|TRBV19|-
ASTESNEKLF
>9|TRBV10-3|-
AIQQDYGYT
>12|TRBV28|few
ASSLAGISYEQY
>15|TRBV4-3|-
ASSQDMVGSGANVLT
>13|TRBV15|-
ATSPEGEQNTEAF
>11|TRBV6-1|few
ASTQRLPNEQF
>13|TRBV7-8|-
ASSYEQGAGTEAF
>13|TRBV7-2|-
ASSLDPPPRDTQY
>13|TRBV4-3|-
ASSQEGIVYNEQF
>10|TRBV7-8|-
ASSLPGYEQY
>9|TRBV30|-
AWSVEQWAF
>12|TRBV12-3/TRBV12-4|few
ASSRLYSNQPQH
>12|TRBV6-1|many
ASSPQTTNTEAF
>14|TRBV7-8|-
ASSLGGAATNEKLF
>12|TRBV29-1|-
SVEDRRGPGTQY
>19|TRBV3-1|-
ASSQRNLPLTGVPSNQPQH
>13|TRBV5-1|-
ASSWDGASNQPQH
>12|TRBV12-3/TRBV12-4|-
ASSLKSGNQPQH
>13|TRBV3-1|few
ASSLRTVPNTEAF
>10|TRBV12-3/TRBV12-4|few
ASSYHSREQY
>12|TRBV29-1|-
SGHGEKKYYGYT
>10|TRBV10-3|-
AISELVNEQF
>14|TRBV6-1|-
ASKKAGQERTYEQY
>11|TRBV6-6|-
ASSYGDNYGYT
>9|TRBV30|few
AWSADSQAF
>14|TRBV11-2|-
ASSLGWLAGGQEQF
>15|TRBV4-3|few
ASSQDVRQGHGREAF
>12|TRBV14|few
ASSDLGGGNTIY
>14|TRBV4-3|few
ASSQVQGLGKETQY
>11|TRBV18|-
ASSHSPNTEAF
>13|TRBV27|many
ASSSEGQGSTEAF
>12|TRBV20-1|many
SAHAGQVGQPQH
>13|TRBV18|-
ASSIGTGGRQPQH
>14|TRBV20-1|few
SALLPNRGSTDTQY
>12|TRBV29-1|-
SVELAGVSDTQY
>14|TRBV7-9|few
ASSLGQGSPWTEAF
>14|TRBV4-3|many
ASSQSVFSLSYEQY
>13|TRBV5-1|-
ASTTQRAGANVLT
>16|TRBV28|once
ASSGLGRGLARADTQY
>13|TRBV3-1|few
ASSQTSGSTDTQY
>11|TRBV20-1|few
SAYRVPNEKLF